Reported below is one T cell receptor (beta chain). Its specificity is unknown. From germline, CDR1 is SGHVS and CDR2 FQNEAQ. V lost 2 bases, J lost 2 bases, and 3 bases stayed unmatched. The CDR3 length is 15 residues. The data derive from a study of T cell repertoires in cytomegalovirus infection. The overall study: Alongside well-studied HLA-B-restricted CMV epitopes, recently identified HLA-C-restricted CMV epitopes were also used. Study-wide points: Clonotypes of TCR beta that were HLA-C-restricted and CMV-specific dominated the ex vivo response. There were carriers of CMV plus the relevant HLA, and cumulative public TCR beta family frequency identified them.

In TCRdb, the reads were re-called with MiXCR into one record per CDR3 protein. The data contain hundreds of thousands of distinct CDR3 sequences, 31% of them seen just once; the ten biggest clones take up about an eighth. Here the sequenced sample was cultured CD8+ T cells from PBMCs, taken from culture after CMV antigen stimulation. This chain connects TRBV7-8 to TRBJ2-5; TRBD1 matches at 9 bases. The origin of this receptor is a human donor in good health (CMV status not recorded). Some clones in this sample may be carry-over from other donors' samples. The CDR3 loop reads CASSLRTGVQETQYF. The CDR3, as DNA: TGTGCCAGCAGCTTAAGGACAGGGGTTCAAGAGACCCAGTACTTC.